The 22 T cell receptor beta chains below were found in one sample sequenced in a study of shared clonotypes between healthy human individuals. Sequenced by immunoSEQ multiplex PCR; TCRdb stores in-frame clones only, minus some. The profile shows about 1 million clones, about 75% of them singletons. Sequencing was performed on memory CD4+ T cells sorted from blood. The subset was: CD45RA-negative fraction. Source of these receptors: a man aged 18 to 30 in good health.

The V and J genes are TRBV6-5 and TRBJ2-3; possible D gene TRBD1, 6 bases. The germline CDR1 and CDR2 sequences are MNHEY and SVGAGI. Trimming left V 2 bases short and J 0 bases short, with 12 bases between. The CDR3 totals 16 residues. The CDR3 protein is CASSYRGGSSTDTQYF. The CDR3 DNA sequence: TGTGCCAGCAGTTACCGAGGGGGTTCTAGCACAGATACGCAGTATTTT.

The chain is built from TRBV18 and TRBJ2-7; TRBD2 is a possible D gene (5 bases). Germline assignment: CDR1 KGHSH and CDR2 LQKENI. The germline V and J ends were trimmed by 2 bases and 1 base, with 12 bases remaining between them. This CDR3 region has 15 residues. CDR3 DNA sequence: TGTGCCAGCTCACCAGGAACTAGTCGGTCCTACGAGCAGTACTTC. Residues: CASSPGTSRSYEQYF.

This chain uses TRBV5-4 with TRBJ2-1, with 13 bases aligning to TRBD2. The CDR3 covers 15 residues. Germline V gives CDR1 SGHNT, CDR2 YYREEE (reference sequence). The V segment lost 5 bases and the J segment 5 bases; nucleotides outside the gene matches: 4. This CDR3 reads CASSIGTSGNNEQFF. The DNA for the CDR3 is TGTGCCAGCAGTATCGGGACTAGCGGGAACAATGAGCAGTTCTTC.

The rearrangement joins TRBV4-1 to TRBJ1-2, with 8 nucleotides matching TRBD1. The trim removed 0 bases at V and 5 bases at J, leaving 8 bases unmatched. Germline loops: CDR1 MGHRA, CDR2 YSYEKL. The CDR3 totals 16 residues. CDR3 DNA sequence: TGCGCCAGCAGCCAAGATAGCGCAGGACAGGGTTATGGCTACACCTTC. Translation gives CASSQDSAGQGYGYTF.

J is TRBJ2-1 and V is TRBV6-1; the D call may be TRBD1 or TRBD2 (5 bases each). This CDR3 contains 14 residues. Trimming pared 1 base from V and 5 bases from J, leaving 9 bases between. From germline, CDR1 is MNHNS and CDR2 SASEGT. The CDR3 DNA follows: TGTGCCAGCAGTGAAGGGGGGAGACACAATGAGCAGTTCTTC. It is translated as CASSEGGRHNEQFF.

The V call is TRBV5-4, the J call TRBJ2-3, with 7 bases matching TRBD2. J lost 6 bases, V lost 2 bases, and 3 bases had no gene match. This CDR3 comprises 13 residues. CDR1 is SGHNT and CDR2 is YYREEE in the germline V gene (reference sequence). CDR3 DNA sequence: TGTGCCAGCAGCTTATTACTAGCGGATACGCAGTATTTT. It codes for CASSLLLADTQYF.

The rearrangement joins TRBV28 to TRBJ2-5, with 8 bases aligning to TRBD2. The trim removed 3 bases at V and 13 bases at J, leaving 7 bases unmatched. The germline gives CDR1 MDHEN, CDR2 SYDVKM. The CDR3 has 12 residues. CDR3 nucleotide sequence: TGTGCCAGCAGTTTCTTCGTCGGGGGGGCGTACTTC. It translates to CASSFFVGGAYF.

On this clone itself: The identical CDR3 is also encoded by other nucleotide sequences in the sample. In DNA form, the CDR3 reads TGTGCCAGCAGCTTGCAGGGTACGGATACGCAGTATTTT. It translates to CASSLQGTDTQYF. The chain couples TRBV5-4 to TRBJ2-3; tentative D call: TRBD1 (5 bases). The CDR3 is 13 amino acids. Germline CDR1 is SGHNT and CDR2 is YYREEE (reference sequence). V was clipped by 1 base and J by 6 bases, with 9 bases between them.

This chain links TRBV9 with TRBJ2-1; possible D gene TRBD2, 6 bases. The length of the CDR3 is 15 residues. Trimming took off 4 bases at V and 4 bases at J, with 15 bases between the two ends. Germline assignment: CDR1 SGDLS and CDR2 YYNGEE. The CDR3 sequence is CASSPRTKLYNEQFF. Written as DNA, the CDR3 is TGTGCCAGCAGCCCGAGGACTAAACTTTACAATGAGCAGTTCTTC.

This clone was observed once. Distinct nucleotide sequences in the sample also encode this CDR3. The chain combines TRBV5-8 with TRBJ2-1; a weak D match, TRBD1 (6 bases). Looked up from germline, CDR1 is SGHTS and CDR2 is YDEGEE. V was pared by 1 base and J by 1 base, with 9 bases between. The CDR3 loop spans 15 amino acids. The CDR3 here is CASSLRGSSYNEQFF. DNA of the CDR3: TGTGCCAGCAGCTTGAGGGGGTCGTCCTACAATGAGCAGTTCTTC.

The chain combines TRBV6-5 with TRBJ1-2; no definite D call. Trimming shortened V by 4 bases and J by 3 bases, and 15 bases separated the two germline ends. The CDR3 length is 15 residues. Germline assignment: CDR1 MNHEY and CDR2 SVGAGI. The CDR3 DNA reads TGTGCCAGCAGTTTATACAGCAGCGGCGACTATGGCTACACCTTC. Translating gives CASSLYSSGDYGYTF.

V and J are TRBV30 and TRBJ1-4; D not certain. The CDR3 has 11 residues. The germline V gene has CDR1 GTSNPN and CDR2 SVGIG (reference sequence). Trimming stripped 3 bases from V and 8 bases from J, with 7 bases between. The CDR3 is CAWSPKEKLFF. Here the CDR3 DNA reads TGTGCCTGGAGCCCCAAGGAAAAACTGTTTTTT. The whole variable domain, filled in from reference TRBV30 and TRBJ1-4, reads SQTIHQWPATLVQPVGSPLSLECTVEGTSNPNLYWYRQAAGRGLQLLFYSVGIGQISSEVPQNLSASRPQDRQFILSSKKLLLSDSGFYLCAWSPKEKLFFGSGTQLSVL.

At least ten counts were recorded for this clone. Other nucleotide sequences in the sample specify the same CDR3. The chain is built from TRBV18 and TRBJ2-7; D remains ambiguous. Germline CDR1 KGHSH, CDR2 LQKENI. V was trimmed by 2 bases and J by 1 base, leaving 9 bases between them. The length of the CDR3 is 14 residues. The CDR3, as DNA: TGTGCCAGCTCACCAGGGCCGGCGTCCTACGAGCAGTACTTC. Encoded protein: CASSPGPASYEQYF.

The chain combines TRBV7-2 with TRBJ1-1, with D uncertain. The CDR3 covers 17 residues. Germline V gives CDR1 SGHTA, CDR2 FQGNSA. The V gene lost 5 bases and the J gene lost 2 bases, with 21 bases spanning the gap. The CDR3 protein is CASSKHTRARPNTEAFF. CDR3 nucleotide sequence: TGTGCCAGCAGCAAACATACCCGGGCTCGCCCTAACACTGAAGCTTTCTTT.

The V call is TRBV6-1, the J call TRBJ2-5; 10 bases match TRBD1. Germline V gives CDR1 MNHNS, CDR2 SASEGT. With 6 bases clipped from V and 4 bases from J, the junction kept 2 bases outside the gene matches. CDR3 size: 13 residues. The CDR3 loop reads CASSGQGGETQYF. CDR3 DNA sequence: TGTGCCAGCAGCGGACAGGGGGGAGAGACCCAGTACTTC.

The chain employs TRBV6-4 and TRBJ2-7; tentative D call: TRBD1 (6 bases). The V end was cut by 4 bases, the J end by 1 base, with 14 bases between. The CDR3 extends over 15 amino acids. The germline CDR1 and CDR2 sequences are MRHNA and SNTAGT. The CDR3 loop is CASSVSWDTSYEQYF. The CDR3 coding sequence is TGTGCCAGCAGTGTTTCCTGGGACACTTCCTACGAGCAGTACTTC.

The J gene is TRBJ2-7, the V gene TRBV28, with D hard to call. Germline V gene sequence: CDR1 MDHEN, CDR2 SYDVKM. V was shortened by 1 base and J by 6 bases, with 10 bases between the two germline ends. This CDR3 has 13 residues. The CDR3 here is CASSLSGLSEQYF. CDR3 bases: TGTGCCAGCAGTTTATCCGGGTTAAGCGAGCAGTACTTC. Supplemented by reference TRBV28 and TRBJ2-7, the full variable domain reads DVKVTQSSRYLVKRTGEKVFLECVQDMDHENMFWYRQDPGLGLRLIYFSYDVKMKEKGDIPEGYSVSREKKERFSLILESASTNQTSMYLCASSLSGLSEQYFGPGTRLTVT.

The gene calls are TRBV6-5 and TRBJ2-3; TRBD2 might be the D (5 bases). The V end was cut by 6 bases, the J end by 2 bases, with 12 bases between. This CDR3 region has 14 residues. Germline values: CDR1 MNHEY, CDR2 SVGAGI. The CDR3 spells CASRPRLTTDTQYF. CDR3 sequence (DNA): TGTGCCAGCAGACCCAGACTAACCACAGATACGCAGTATTTT.

The chain uses TRBV29-1 and TRBJ2-1, with TRBD2 as a possible D gene (6 bases). Between the trimmed V and J ends, which lost 0 bases and 0 bases, there was a span of 9 bases. Germline-derived CDR1 and CDR2 are SQVTM and ANQGSEA. This CDR3 has 15 residues. The CDR3 loop is CSVEDGGDSYNEQFF. For the CDR3, the DNA is TGCAGCGTTGAAGATGGCGGGGACTCCTACAATGAGCAGTTCTTC.

The chain recombines TRBV5-1 with TRBJ2-5; 10 positions agree with TRBD1. The length of the CDR3 is 14 residues. V shed 4 bases and J 4 bases; nucleotides not matched to a gene: 4. The germline CDR1 and CDR2 sequences are SGHRS and YFSETQ. In nucleotides, the CDR3 is TGCGCCAGCAGCCCGGGACAGGGGTTAGAGACCCAGTACTTC. It translates to CASSPGQGLETQYF.

The rearrangement joins TRBV18 to TRBJ1-2, with D unclear. Germline V gene lookup returns CDR1 KGHSH and CDR2 LQKENI. The CDR3 runs to 13 residues. Trimming took off 2 bases at V and 4 bases at J, with 8 bases between the two ends. CDR3 sequence (DNA): TGTGCCAGCTCACCAAACCAGGTCTATGGCTACACCTTC. Amino acid sequence: CASSPNQVYGYTF.

This sequence joins TRBV9 and TRBJ2-3; tentative D call: TRBD1 (5 bases). From germline, CDR1 is SGDLS and CDR2 YYNGEE. This CDR3 has 16 amino acids. Trimming took 0 bases from V and 2 from J, leaving 13 bases between them. The CDR3 is CASSVGRQGYTDTQYF. DNA of the CDR3: TGTGCCAGCAGCGTAGGGCGGCAGGGATACACAGATACGCAGTATTTT.